Presented here are 6 T cell receptor beta chains from one specimen sequenced in a study of T cells in Graves' hyperthyroidism and ophthalmopathy. TCR beta CDR3 regions were amplified from RNA transcripts. TCR CDR3 regions were first amplified by RT-PCR with HTBI primers. One entry per CDR3 protein results from TCRdb running MiXCR on the multiplex PCR reads. The repertoire has approximately 590,000 distinct CDR3 sequences, 40% to 55% of them found once; the top ten carry just over 8%. The sequencing input was peripheral blood or thyroid tissue (not recorded which). These receptor sequences come from a woman younger than 30 with Graves' hyperthyroidism.

This clonotype was seen a handful of times. V gene TRBV19 combines with J gene TRBJ1-2, with 7 bases identical to TRBD1. Germline loops: CDR1 LNHDA, CDR2 SQIVND (reference sequence). This CDR3 contains 14 residues. V trimming: 9 bases; J trimming: 4 bases; junction bases outside the gene matches: 11. The CDR3 is CASSYGTARYGYTF. The CDR3 DNA reads as TGTGCCAGCTCGTACGGGACAGCTCGCTATGGCTACACCTTC.

J is TRBJ2-2 and V is TRBV7-9; 8 bases match TRBD2. The germline V gene encodes CDR1 SEHNR and CDR2 FQNEAQ (reference sequence). The CDR3 loop spans 15 amino acids. Trimming took 5 bases from V and 0 from J; bases not matched to a gene: 2. This CDR3 is CASSRTSTNTGELFF. For the CDR3, the DNA is TGTGCCAGCAGCCGGACTAGCACGAACACCGGGGAGCTGTTTTTT.

This clonotype was recorded once. The CDR3 spells CASSLGTTQGRKFETQYF. CDR3 nucleotides: TGTGCCAGCAGCTTAGGGACTACACAAGGGAGGAAGTTTGAGACCCAGTACTTC. The genes are TRBV7-9 and TRBJ2-5, with TRBD2 as a possible D gene (6 bases). The germline CDR1 and CDR2 sequences are SEHNR and FQNEAQ (reference sequence). CDR3 length equals 18 residues. Trimming took off 1 base at V and 5 bases at J, with 23 bases between the two ends.

The J gene is TRBJ1-4, the V gene TRBV2; no clear D gene. The germline V gene encodes CDR1 SNHLY and CDR2 FYNNEI. The CDR3 runs to 13 residues. The V and J ends lost 9 bases and 3 bases respectively, with 11 bases between them. CDR3 DNA sequence: TGTGCCAGACAGAGGACGGCTAATGAAAAACTGTTTTTT. This gives the protein CARQRTANEKLFF.

This chain uses TRBV5-1 with TRBJ2-2; TRBD1 aligns across 7 bases. Germline-derived CDR1 and CDR2 are SGHRS and YFSETQ. The CDR3 runs 15 residues. J gave up 0 bases and V 4 bases, and 3 bases lay outside the gene matches. CDR3 nucleotides: TGCGCCAGCAGCCGGGACAGACCGAACACCGGGGAGCTGTTTTTT. This codes for CASSRDRPNTGELFF.

The chain links TRBV10-3 to TRBJ1-6; D gene ambiguous. V dropped 2 bases and J dropped 7 bases, with 12 bases sitting between them. In germline, CDR1 is ENHRY, CDR2 SYGVKD. The CDR3 length is 15 residues. CDR3 nucleotide sequence: TGTGCCATCAGTGAGGCCGGGTGGGAGAATTCACCCCTCCACTTT. Its protein is CAISEAGWENSPLHF.